One and the same sample provided the 20 T cell receptor beta chains below, sequenced in a study of blood T cell repertoires in COVID-19 (dated by TCRdb to the early 2020s). Library preparation employed the immunoSEQ multiplex PCR assay. Held by TCRdb, this immuneACCESS table contains in-frame sequences only and omits some clones. Under half of the omission traces to an unresolved V gene where checked; the cause of the rest is unknown. This sample has over 120,000 clones in its table, and around 78% of those were observed once. 1.9% of the sample belongs to the ten largest clones. Sequenced material: peripheral blood. These receptors all stem from an older woman with acute or convalescent COVID-19.

This rearrangement joins TRBV25-1 to TRBJ2-5, with D possibly matching TRBD1 (6 bases). CDR1 MGHDK and CDR2 SYGVNS come from the germline V gene. This CDR3 comprises 15 residues. V lost 6 bases, J lost 5 bases, and 19 bases lay in between. CDR3 coding DNA: TGTGCCAGCAGCGAGTTCAGGGGTAATTCGGAGACCCAGTACTTC. Its protein product is CASSEFRGNSETQYF. The variable domain in full, completed from reference TRBV25-1 and TRBJ2-5, reads EADIYQTPRYLVIGTGKKITLECSQTMGHDKMYWYQQDPGMELHLIHYSYGVNSTEKGDLSSESTVSRIRTEHFPLTLESARPSHTSQYLCASSEFRGNSETQYFGPGTRLLVL.

The genes are TRBV10-1 and TRBJ2-1, with 11 bases fitting TRBD2. Looked up from germline, CDR1 is WNHNN and CDR2 is SYGVQD (reference sequence). This CDR3 has 15 amino acids. The V and J ends lost 8 bases and 4 bases, in that order; junction bases with no gene match: 7. As DNA, the CDR3 is TGCGCCAGCGGGATAGCGGGAGGGAAATACAATGAGCAGTTCTTC. As protein: CASGIAGGKYNEQFF.

This chain joins TRBV6-5 and TRBJ2-2, with D perhaps matching TRBD1 (6 bases). This CDR3 is 15 amino acids long. The V gene's germline CDR1 is MNHEY and CDR2 SVGAGI. The ends were cut back, 2 bases at V and 1 base at J, with 8 bases in the middle. In DNA form, the CDR3 reads TGTGCCAGCAGTTACGGACAGATGAACACCGGGGAGCTGTTTTTT. It translates to CASSYGQMNTGELFF.

The V gene is TRBV9, the J gene TRBJ2-3, with TRBD2 as a possible D gene (6 bases). V dropped 7 bases and J dropped 8 bases, with 14 bases sitting between them. CDR1 is SGDLS and CDR2 is YYNGEE in the germline V gene. This CDR3 region has 12 residues. CDR3 sequence reads: CASGPLGSTQYF. As DNA, the CDR3 is TGTGCCAGCGGGCCTCTCGGGAGTACGCAGTATTTT.

The V and J genes are TRBV10-3 and TRBJ2-5; the match to TRBD2 covers 12 bases. Looked up from germline, CDR1 is ENHRY and CDR2 is SYGVKD. The CDR3 is made up of 15 amino acids. After removal of 3 bases from V and 5 bases from J, the junction contained 4 bases not matched to a gene. The CDR3 DNA follows: TGTGCCATCAGTGATAGACTAGCGGGAGCCGAGACCCAGTACTTC. Protein sequence: CAISDRLAGAETQYF.

The V and J genes are TRBV9 and TRBJ1-6, with D perhaps matching TRBD1 (5 bases). Deletions cut 4 bases from V and 6 bases from J, with 20 bases between. This CDR3 region has 17 residues. Per the germline V gene, CDR1 is SGDLS and CDR2 is YYNGEE. The CDR3 is CASSPREGLGFNSPLHF. For the CDR3, the DNA is TGTGCCAGCAGCCCACGGGAGGGGCTGGGTTTTAATTCACCCCTCCACTTT.

This clone appeared once. This chain links TRBV4-1 with TRBJ2-1; D is ambiguous. The CDR3 consists of 16 residues. Between the trimmed V and J ends, which lost 1 base and 8 bases, there was a span of 18 bases. CDR1 MGHRA and CDR2 YSYEKL come from the germline V gene. The CDR3 DNA is TGCGCCAGCAGCCAAGCCCAGTGGTCTTTTTCTGATGAGCAGTTCTTC. Translation gives CASSQAQWSFSDEQFF.

The V gene is TRBV6-6, the J gene TRBJ2-7, with 7 bases that match TRBD1. This CDR3 region has 12 residues. The germline gives CDR1 MNHNY, CDR2 SVGAGI (reference sequence). J lost 6 bases, V lost 2 bases, and 1 base had no gene match. CDR3 in DNA: TGTGCCAGCAGTTACCGGACAGGCGAGCAGTACTTC. Translating it yields CASSYRTGEQYF.

The chain links TRBV27 to TRBJ2-2; TRBD1 might be the D (6 bases). The germline CDR1 and CDR2 sequences are MNHEY and SMNVEV (reference sequence). Trimming stripped 4 bases from V and 1 base from J, with 10 bases between. The CDR3 extends over 15 amino acids. CDR3 loop: CASSSPGQNTGELFF. The CDR3 DNA is TGTGCCAGCAGTTCACCGGGACAGAACACCGGGGAGCTGTTTTTT.

This chain uses TRBV20-1 with TRBJ1-2, with 7 bases matching TRBD1. The CDR3 contains 14 residues. CDR1 is DFQATT, CDR2 SNEGSKA, per germline (reference sequence). The V gene end was trimmed by 3 bases and the J gene end by 3 bases; junction bases not matched to a gene: 7. The CDR3 nucleotides are TGCAGTGCTAGTAGGATAAGGGGGCACTATGGCTACACCTTC. Amino acids: CSASRIRGHYGYTF.

The chain couples TRBV6-6 to TRBJ2-7; 10 bases align to TRBD2. V gave up 1 base and J gave up 0 bases; unmatched junction bases: 3. The length of the CDR3 is 16 residues. The germline V gene encodes CDR1 MNHNY and CDR2 SVGAGI (reference sequence). The DNA of the CDR3 is TGTGCCAGCAGTTACTTGTCTAGCGGGGGCTCCTACGAGCAGTACTTC. Its translation: CASSYLSSGGSYEQYF.

The chain employs TRBV28 and TRBJ2-3, with TRBD2 matching 12 bases. Germline loops: CDR1 MDHEN, CDR2 SYDVKM. The CDR3 has 16 residues. V trimming: 4 bases; J trimming: 0 bases; junction bases outside the gene matches: 2. In nucleotides, the CDR3 is TGTGCCAGCAGTTGGACTAGCGGGGTTAGCACAGATACGCAGTATTTT. Its translation: CASSWTSGVSTDTQYF.

This chain connects TRBV11-2 to TRBJ1-4; tentative D call: TRBD1 (5 bases). The CDR3 loop spans 15 amino acids. In germline, CDR1 is SGHAT, CDR2 FQNNGV. V was pared by 1 base and J by 3 bases, with 9 bases between. The CDR3 sequence is CASSLGQGPNEKLFF. DNA of the CDR3: TGTGCCAGCAGCTTAGGTCAGGGCCCTAATGAAAAACTGTTTTTT.

V is TRBV5-1 and J is TRBJ2-1; 11 positions match TRBD2. This CDR3 has 18 amino acids. The V segment lost 3 bases and the J segment 6 bases; nucleotides outside the gene matches: 14. Per the germline V gene, CDR1 is SGHRS and CDR2 is YFSETQ. In DNA form, the CDR3 reads TGCGCCAGCAGCTCCAACCTAGCGCTAGCGGGAGGAACCAATGAGCAGTTCTTC. Translating gives CASSSNLALAGGTNEQFF.

This clone was seen a few times. J is TRBJ2-3 and V is TRBV6-4; D possibly corresponds to TRBD1 (6 bases). Deletions cut 4 bases from V and 4 bases from J, with 9 bases between. Per germline, CDR1 MRHNA and CDR2 SNTAGT. This CDR3 spans 13 amino acids. CDR3 loop: CASSVDRSDTQYF. The DNA of the CDR3 is TGTGCCAGCAGTGTCGACAGGTCAGATACGCAGTATTTT.

The J gene is TRBJ2-1, the V gene TRBV19, with TRBD2 identical over 7 bases. V lost 7 bases to trimming and J lost 7 bases; unmatched junction nucleotides: 4. Germline V gene data show CDR1 as LNHDA and CDR2 as SQIVND (reference sequence). CDR3 length: 12 residues. This CDR3 reads CASTGGWNEQFF. Written as DNA, the CDR3 is TGTGCCAGTACGGGGGGATGGAATGAGCAGTTCTTC.

The gene calls are TRBV14 and TRBJ2-5; no clear D. Per germline, CDR1 SGHDN and CDR2 FVKESK. V lost 0 bases and J lost 6, with 8 bases in between. The CDR3 contains 13 residues. CDR3 DNA: TGTGCCAGCAGCCAAGATCTCAGAAAGACCCAGTACTTC. Its translation is CASSQDLRKTQYF.

The V and J genes are TRBV27 and TRBJ1-1; no reliable D call. V lost 7 bases to trimming and J lost 1 base, with 13 bases between them. Germline V gene sequence: CDR1 MNHEY, CDR2 SMNVEV (reference sequence). The CDR3 is 14 residues long. In DNA form, the CDR3 reads TGTGCCAGCACCCGACGCGGGCCGAACACTGAAGCTTTCTTT. Translating it yields CASTRRGPNTEAFF.

The V call is TRBV5-6, the J call TRBJ1-1; the match to TRBD1 covers 7 bases. Germline CDR1 reads SGHDT; CDR2 reads YYEEEE. With 3 bases clipped from V and 3 bases from J, the junction kept 5 bases outside the gene matches. The CDR3 totals 14 residues. In DNA, the CDR3 is TGTGCCAGCAGCTACCCGGGGACAGACACTGAAGCTTTCTTT. It is translated as CASSYPGTDTEAFF.

This CDR3 reads CASSRQTGALAGGRTGELFF. CDR3 sequence (DNA): TGCGCCAGCAGCCGGCAGACAGGGGCGCTAGCGGGAGGTCGGACCGGGGAGCTGTTTTTT. This chain links TRBV4-1 with TRBJ2-2, with TRBD2 matching over 11 bases. Per the germline V gene, CDR1 is MGHRA and CDR2 is YSYEKL. There are 20 residues in the CDR3. V trimming: 4 bases; J trimming: 5 bases; junction bases outside the gene matches: 18.